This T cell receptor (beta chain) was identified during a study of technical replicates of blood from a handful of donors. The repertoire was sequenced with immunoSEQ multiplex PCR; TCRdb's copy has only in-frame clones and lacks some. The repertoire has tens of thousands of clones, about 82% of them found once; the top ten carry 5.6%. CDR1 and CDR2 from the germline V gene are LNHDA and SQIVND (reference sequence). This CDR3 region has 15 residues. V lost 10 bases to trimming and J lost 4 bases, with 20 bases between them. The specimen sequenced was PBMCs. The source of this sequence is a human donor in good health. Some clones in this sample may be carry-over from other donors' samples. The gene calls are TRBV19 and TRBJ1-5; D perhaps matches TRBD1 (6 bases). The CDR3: CATCRGWDGNQPQHF. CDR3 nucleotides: TGTGCCACCTGCAGGGGATGGGATGGGAATCAGCCCCAGCATTTT.